This is a list of T cell receptor beta chains from one sample in a study of T cells in Graves' hyperthyroidism and ophthalmopathy. TCRdb analysed the multiplex PCR reads with MiXCR anew, one entry per CDR3 protein. Counted here are roughly 710,000 distinct CDR3 sequences, around a third occurring once; the ten biggest clones make up 30% to 40%. The sample was blood. All receptors come from a middle-aged woman with Graves' hyperthyroidism. Each CDR3 is given with its conserved first and last residue. Each record gives: CDR3 length, clone size, J gene, V gene, D gene, CDR3 protein, CDR3 DNA. D genes are given only for firm matches. Clone size is shown for a subset of rows, as once, few, many or a class of expanded clone.

length: 14
size: NA
J: TRBJ1-1
V: TRBV7-9
D: NA
CDR3: CASSRYRENTEAFF
DNA: TGTGCCAGCAGCCGTTACAGAGAGAACACTGAAGCTTTCTTT

length: 15
size: few
J: TRBJ2-7
V: TRBV4-1
D: TRBD2
CDR3: CASSRGLDNFYEQYF
DNA: TGCGCCAGCAGCCGAGGACTAGACAATTTCTACGAGCAGTACTTC

length: 14
size: NA
J: TRBJ1-2
V: TRBV7-6
D: TRBD1
CDR3: CASSPRDRHYGYTF
DNA: TGTGCCAGCAGCCCACGGGACAGGCACTATGGCTACACCTTC

length: 14
size: many
J: TRBJ2-7
V: TRBV7-2
D: NA
CDR3: CASSSQTDSYEQYF
DNA: TGTGCCAGCAGCTCGCAAACAGATTCCTACGAGCAGTACTTC

length: 11
size: many
J: TRBJ1-4
V: TRBV19
D: NA
CDR3: CASTANEKLFF
DNA: TGTGCCAGTACAGCTAATGAAAAACTGTTTTTT

length: 15
size: NA
J: TRBJ1-5
V: TRBV28
D: TRBD1
CDR3: CASSSGKGARQPQHF
DNA: TGTGCCAGCAGCTCCGGAAAGGGGGCTCGTCAGCCCCAGCATTTT

length: 16
size: NA
J: TRBJ2-7
V: TRBV6-6
D: NA
CDR3: CASSPGVVGQTYEQYF
DNA: TGTGCCAGCAGTCCAGGGGTAGTGGGTCAAACCTACGAGCAGTACTTC

length: 15
size: once
J: TRBJ2-2
V: TRBV2
D: NA
CDR3: CASSENSLGYGELFF
DNA: TGTGCCAGCAGTGAAAACAGCCTCGGATACGGGGAGCTGTTTTTT

length: 14
size: NA
J: TRBJ2-5
V: TRBV5-1
D: TRBD1
CDR3: CASSQGTVRETQYF
DNA: TGCGCCAGCAGCCAGGGGACAGTTCGGGAGACCCAGTACTTC

length: 15
size: few
J: TRBJ2-2
V: TRBV4-3
D: TRBD1
CDR3: CASGTGGLTSGELFF
DNA: TGCGCCAGCGGGACAGGGGGCCTGACAAGCGGGGAGCTGTTTTTT

length: 14
size: many
J: TRBJ1-2
V: TRBV7-8
D: NA
CDR3: CASTLLSADYGYTF
DNA: TGTGCCAGCACCCTACTATCCGCAGACTATGGCTACACCTTC

length: 15
size: many
J: TRBJ2-7
V: TRBV20-1
D: NA
CDR3: CSAGEKTQQLYEQYF
DNA: TGCAGTGCAGGGGAGAAGACCCAGCAGCTCTACGAGCAGTACTTC

length: 12
size: NA
J: TRBJ1-4
V: TRBV20-1
D: NA
CDR3: CSAIQGGEKLFF
DNA: TGCAGTGCGATTCAGGGAGGTGAAAAACTGTTTTTT

length: 18
size: NA
J: TRBJ2-2
V: TRBV7-2
D: TRBD2
CDR3: CASSFFMTSGKNTGELFF
DNA: TGTGCCAGCAGCTTCTTTATGACTAGCGGGAAGAACACCGGGGAGCTGTTTTTT

length: 16
size: many
J: TRBJ2-2
V: TRBV6-6
D: NA
CDR3: CASSYASGSNTGELFF
DNA: TGTGCCAGCAGTTACGCTAGTGGCTCGAACACCGGGGAGCTGTTTTTT

length: 16
size: many
J: TRBJ2-7
V: TRBV7-2
D: TRBD1
CDR3: CASSLAAQGAHHEQYF
DNA: TGTGCCAGCAGCTTAGCGGCACAGGGGGCGCACCACGAGCAGTACTTC

length: 15
size: many
J: TRBJ2-7
V: TRBV19
D: TRBD2
CDR3: CASSTRTSGAYEQYF
DNA: TGTGCCAGTAGCACGCGGACTAGCGGGGCCTACGAGCAGTACTTC

length: 14
size: few
J: TRBJ1-1
V: TRBV12-3/TRBV12-4
D: NA
CDR3: CASETGTLFGEAFF
DNA: TGTGCCAGCGAAACCGGGACTCTCTTTGGGGAAGCTTTCTTT

length: 18
size: NA
J: TRBJ1-5
V: TRBV5-1
D: TRBD1
CDR3: CASSLGRGSLSSNQPQHF
DNA: TGTGCCAGCAGCTTGGGCAGGGGGAGTCTAAGTAGCAATCAGCCCCAGCATTTT

length: 14
size: NA
J: TRBJ2-3
V: TRBV24-1
D: TRBD2
CDR3: CAIGDSGRTDTQYF
DNA: TGTGCCATCGGCGATAGCGGGCGCACAGATACGCAGTATTTT

length: 16
size: once
J: TRBJ1-5
V: TRBV19
D: TRBD1
CDR3: CASSREGTGANQPQHF
DNA: TGTGCCAGTAGTCGGGAGGGGACAGGAGCAAATCAGCCCCAGCATTTT

length: 14
size: many
J: TRBJ1-4
V: TRBV20-1
D: NA
CDR3: CSATDRPTNEKLFF
DNA: TGCAGTGCTACCGACAGGCCAACTAATGAAAAACTGTTTTTT

length: 14
size: few
J: TRBJ1-2
V: TRBV12-3/TRBV12-4
D: TRBD1
CDR3: CASSLRTGWDGYTF
DNA: TGTGCCAGCAGTCTCCGGACAGGGTGGGATGGCTACACCTTC

length: 11
size: NA
J: TRBJ1-2
V: TRBV29-1
D: NA
CDR3: CSAGPTGGYTF
DNA: TGCAGCGCCGGGCCCACCGGTGGCTACACCTTC

length: 14
size: few
J: TRBJ1-1
V: TRBV5-1
D: NA
CDR3: CASSSEVGLTEAFF
DNA: TGCGCCAGCAGCTCGGAGGTGGGGTTGACTGAAGCTTTCTTT

length: 15
size: many
J: TRBJ2-5
V: TRBV25-1
D: TRBD1
CDR3: CASSEYLTGLETQYF
DNA: TGTGCCAGCAGTGAATATTTGACAGGGTTGGAGACCCAGTACTTC

length: 16
size: many
J: TRBJ1-5
V: TRBV20-1
D: TRBD1
CDR3: CSAETGGANSNQPQHF
DNA: TGCAGTGCTGAGACAGGGGGCGCAAATAGCAATCAGCCCCAGCATTTT

length: 14
size: NA
J: TRBJ2-1
V: TRBV7-8
D: NA
CDR3: CASSLLSVINEQFF
DNA: TGTGCCAGCAGCTTATTATCGGTTATCAATGAGCAGTTCTTC

length: 14
size: NA
J: TRBJ1-4
V: TRBV7-9
D: TRBD1
CDR3: CASSLTGGAEKLFF
DNA: TGTGCCAGCAGCTTGACAGGGGGCGCAGAAAAACTGTTTTTT

length: 14
size: NA
J: TRBJ2-2
V: TRBV7-9
D: NA
CDR3: CASSLTGGRGELFF
DNA: TGTGCCAGCAGCTTAACTGGAGGGCGCGGGGAGCTGTTTTTT

length: 15
size: few
J: TRBJ2-7
V: TRBV13
D: NA
CDR3: CASSWGQKSSYEQYF
DNA: TGTGCCAGCAGCTGGGGCCAGAAAAGTTCCTACGAGCAGTACTTC

length: 15
size: many
J: TRBJ1-6
V: TRBV7-2
D: NA
CDR3: CASSDTTGGNSPLHF
DNA: TGTGCCAGCAGCGACACGACCGGGGGTAATTCACCCCTCCACTTT

length: 13
size: many
J: TRBJ1-1
V: TRBV29-1
D: NA
CDR3: CSVEDQANTEAFF
DNA: TGCAGCGTTGAAGATCAGGCCAACACTGAAGCTTTCTTT

length: 15
size: few
J: TRBJ2-2
V: TRBV10-3
D: NA
CDR3: CASSLGQITTGELFF
DNA: TGTGCCAGCAGCCTTGGACAGATAACCACCGGGGAGCTGTTTTTT

length: 14
size: many
J: TRBJ1-1
V: TRBV7-9
D: NA
CDR3: CASSWGGLNTEAFF
DNA: TGTGCCAGCAGTTGGGGCGGGCTAAACACTGAAGCTTTCTTT

length: 13
size: NA
J: TRBJ2-5
V: TRBV5-6
D: NA
CDR3: CASSLSLATTQYF
DNA: TGTGCCAGCAGCTTGTCACTAGCTACGACCCAGTACTTC

length: 15
size: NA
J: TRBJ1-4
V: TRBV10-3
D: NA
CDR3: CAISDSGRGGEKLFF
DNA: TGTGCCATCAGTGACTCTGGCAGGGGAGGTGAAAAACTGTTTTTT

length: 16
size: NA
J: TRBJ2-3
V: TRBV11-2
D: NA
CDR3: CASSLLRRSSTDTQYF
DNA: TGTGCCAGCAGCCTCCTCCGGAGATCTAGCACAGATACGCAGTATTTT

length: 14
size: once
J: TRBJ1-3
V: TRBV30
D: NA
CDR3: CAWSATGFQYTIYF
DNA: TGTGCCTGGAGTGCAACAGGGTTTCAGTACACCATATATTTT

length: 13
size: NA
J: TRBJ2-2
V: TRBV10-3
D: TRBD1
CDR3: CATWDRLTGELFF
DNA: TGTGCCACCTGGGACAGACTCACCGGGGAGCTGTTTTTT

length: 13
size: many
J: TRBJ2-7
V: TRBV7-9
D: TRBD2
CDR3: CASSRLAGYEQYF
DNA: TGTGCCAGCAGCCGCCTAGCGGGGTACGAGCAGTACTTC

length: 14
size: NA
J: TRBJ1-6
V: TRBV6-5
D: TRBD1
CDR3: CASSKDRYASPLHF
DNA: TGTGCCAGCAGTAAGGACAGGTATGCTTCACCCCTCCACTTT

length: 13
size: NA
J: TRBJ1-4
V: TRBV10-3
D: NA
CDR3: CATTRATNEKLFF
DNA: TGTGCCACTACGAGGGCCACTAATGAAAAACTGTTTTTT